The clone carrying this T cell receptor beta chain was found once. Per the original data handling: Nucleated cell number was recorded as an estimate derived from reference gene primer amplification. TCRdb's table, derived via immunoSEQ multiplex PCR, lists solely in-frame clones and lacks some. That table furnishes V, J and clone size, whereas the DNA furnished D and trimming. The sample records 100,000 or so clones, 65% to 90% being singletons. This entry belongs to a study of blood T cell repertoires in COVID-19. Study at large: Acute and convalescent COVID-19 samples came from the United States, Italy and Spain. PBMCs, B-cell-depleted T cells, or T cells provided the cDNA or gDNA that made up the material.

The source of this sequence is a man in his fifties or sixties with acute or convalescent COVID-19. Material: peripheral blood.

The CDR3 DNA sequence: TGTGCCAGCAGTTTTACATCGACCCGCTCCGGGGAAAAACTGTTTTTT. Protein product: CASSFTSTRSGEKLFF. The rearrangement uses TRBV6-6 and TRBJ1-4, with unresolved D. Germline CDR1 reads MNHNY; CDR2 reads SVGAGI (reference sequence). V lost 4 bases and J 8 bases, leaving 20 bases between the germline ends. This CDR3 has 16 residues.